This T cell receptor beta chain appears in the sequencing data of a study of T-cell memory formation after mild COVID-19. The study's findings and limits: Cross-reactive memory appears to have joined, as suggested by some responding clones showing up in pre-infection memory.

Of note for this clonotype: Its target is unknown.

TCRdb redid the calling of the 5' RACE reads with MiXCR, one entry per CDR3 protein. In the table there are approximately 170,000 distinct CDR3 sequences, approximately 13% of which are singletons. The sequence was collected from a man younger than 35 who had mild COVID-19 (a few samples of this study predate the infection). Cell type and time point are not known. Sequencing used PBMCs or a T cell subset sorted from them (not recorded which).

This CDR3 reads CSVPRNYGYTF. The CDR3, as DNA: TGCAGTGTCCCGAGAAACTATGGCTACACCTTC. The gene calls are TRBV20-1 and TRBJ1-2; D gene uncertain. V lost 7 bases, J lost 2 bases, and 8 bases lay in between. Germline V CDR1 and CDR2: DFQATT, SNEGSKA (reference sequence). The CDR3 is made up of 11 amino acids.